This T cell receptor beta chain appears in the sequencing data of a study of T-cell memory formation after mild COVID-19 (dated by TCRdb to the early 2020s). Background on the whole study: TCR sequence clusters from the two donors were largely donor specific. T-cell clones expanding and contracting after mild COVID-19 in a couple of donors were tracked by longitudinal TCRalpha and TCRbeta repertoire sequencing. Two young, previously healthy adult volunteers, one female and one male, were included in the cohort.

About this clonotype itself: Its cognate antigen has yet to be identified. The input lacks base qualities; no much larger clone sits a single base away.

The instrument given in TCRdb is Illumina NovaSeq 6000. cDNA libraries for TCRalpha and TCRbeta were prepared by 5'RACE using constant-segment primers, with sample barcodes and unique molecular identifiers added. RNA was extracted from every sample with Trizol reagent. The libraries were amplified in two PCR steps, and the second step added a second sample barcode and Illumina TruSeq adapters. Sequencing of the libraries was done on an Illumina NovaSeq, producing 2 x 150 bp paired-end reads. In the paper's pipeline: The reads were demultiplexed and collapsed into UMI-guided consensus sequences using migec v1.2.7. With mixcr v2.1.11, UMI consensuses were aligned to TRA and TRB V and J templates and assembled into clonotypes. Clonotypes were classified as expanded or contracted when called significant by both edgeR and NoisET, with noise models trained on biological replicates. For edgeR calls, a false discovery rate-adjusted p below 0.01 and a log2 fold-change threshold of 1 were applied. As an exploratory analysis of dynamics, max-normalized trajectories of the 1000 most abundant clonotypes were examined with PCA combined with hierarchical clustering. Each responding clone was given a CD4 or CD8 phenotype based on the CD4+ and CD8+ repertoires, which had been sequenced separately. The public reads were reanalyzed by TCRdb: fastp trimming at Q25, MiXCR alignment, in-frame beta chains only. Each entry is one CDR3 protein sequence, shown with its most common DNA and genes. TCRdb assigned the V and J calls; the authors' analysis was not used. In this sample the table shows 140,000 or so distinct CDR3 sequences, approximately 5.7% of which occur a single time. The ten largest make up roughly 2.1% of the sample.

Ficoll-Paque density gradient centrifugation was the method used to isolate PBMCs. Summary of the overall study and its limitations: Some responding clones were detected in pre-infection memory, suggesting pre-existing cross-reactive memory T cells joined the SARS-CoV-2 response. Only two mild cases were covered in the study, and larger cohorts including severe cases with pre-infection samples were considered necessary. Contracting CD4+ clones appeared mostly in the CM and EM memory subsets, whereas CD8+ clones were enriched in EMRA. Balanced CD4/CD8 phenotypes were observed for clones contracting from day 15 to 85, whereas a bias towards CD4+ was observed for a second wave of clones expanding from day 15 to 37. SARS-CoV-2 specificity of the second-wave clones peaking on day 37 was not confirmed.

The sequenced sample consisted of PBMCs or a T cell subset sorted from them (not recorded which). This clonotype originated in an adult woman who had mild COVID-19 (a few samples of this study predate the infection). The sample titles of this study are shuffled in the database, so cell type and time point are left out; the donor was told from shared clones.

The DNA is as follows: TGTGCCAGCACCCGGAACGGGTTGGGGTCCCAGTACTTC. Translated, it gives CASTRNGLGSQYF. This receptor chain uses TRBV12-3 or TRBV12-4 and TRBJ2-5; the D gene is not confidently resolved. V was cut back by 7 bases and J by 9 bases, leaving a gap of 18 bases between them. The CDR3 numbers 13 residues from cysteine through phenylalanine. Of the read, only the CDR3 DNA is kept; its 39 bases are in frame from base 1.